The next 29 T cell receptor beta chains were all read from a single sample in a study of shared clonotypes between healthy human individuals. The assay was immunoSEQ multiplex PCR, and TCRdb's table has in-frame clones only and misses some. The data show about 2.1 million clones, just over 90% seen once. Terminally differentiated effector memory CD45RA+ cells were left out of the naive CD8 fraction, which was CD45RO-negative and positively selected for CCR7. The sample taken for sequencing was naive CD8+ T cells from PBMCs. The receptors shown here come from a man between 18 and 35 years old in good health. Some clones in this sample may be carry-over from other donors' samples.

The chain joins TRBV7-2 to TRBJ1-4; D gene unclear. CDR1 is SGHTA and CDR2 is FQGNSA in the germline V gene. V lost 6 bases and J 5 bases, leaving 22 bases between the germline ends. The CDR3 covers 17 residues. The CDR3 region is CASSSPDGPSRNEKLFF. In DNA form, the CDR3 reads TGTGCCAGCAGTTCTCCTGATGGCCCGTCAAGGAATGAAAAACTGTTTTTT. The whole variable domain, filled in from reference TRBV7-2 and TRBJ1-4, reads GAGVSQSPSNKVTEKGKDVELRCDPISGHTALYWYRQSLGQGLEFLIYFQGNSAPDKSGLPSDRFSAERTGGSVSTLTIQRTQQEDSAVYLCASSSPDGPSRNEKLFFGSGTQLSVL.

This chain connects TRBV27 to TRBJ2-1; D is undetermined. Deletions cut 8 bases from V and 3 bases from J, with 11 bases between. This CDR3 spans 13 amino acids. The germline V gene has CDR1 MNHEY and CDR2 SMNVEV (reference sequence). The CDR3 here is CASRRLNYNEQFF. The DNA of the CDR3 is TGTGCCAGCCGGAGACTGAACTACAATGAGCAGTTCTTC.

The rearrangement uses TRBV27 and TRBJ2-7, with TRBD2 matching over 7 bases. The V segment lost 2 bases and the J segment 6 bases; nucleotides outside the gene matches: 7. Looked up from germline, CDR1 is MNHEY and CDR2 is SMNVEV (reference sequence). CDR3 length equals 14 residues. CDR3 in DNA: TGTGCCAGCAGTTTAGCGGGAGTGGGAATCGAGCAGTACTTC. The encoded protein is CASSLAGVGIEQYF.

This clone turned up a few times. The chain carries TRBV5-1 and TRBJ1-1; 9 positions match TRBD1. Germline V gives CDR1 SGHRS, CDR2 YFSETQ. This CDR3 comprises 14 residues. Unmatched junction bases numbered 4, after V lost 4 bases and J lost 3 bases. This CDR3 reads CASSVRQGDTEAFF. In DNA form, the CDR3 reads TGCGCCAGCAGCGTGAGACAGGGGGACACTGAAGCTTTCTTT.

The V call is TRBV9, the J call TRBJ2-3; tentative D call: TRBD2 (5 bases). V shed 6 bases and J shed 4 bases, with 21 bases lying between them. This CDR3 contains 16 residues. CDR1 SGDLS and CDR2 YYNGEE come from the germline V gene. The CDR3 sequence: CASTLRSEGFSDTQYF. The CDR3 DNA sequence: TGTGCCAGCACCCTTCGGTCTGAGGGTTTCTCAGATACGCAGTATTTT.

J is TRBJ2-1 and V is TRBV5-4, with unresolved D. Germline-derived CDR1 and CDR2 are SGHNT and YYREEE (reference sequence). With 1 base removed from V and 5 bases from J, the gap between germline ends came to 4 bases. CDR3 length equals 12 residues. CDR3 sequence: CASSLKNNEQFF. CDR3 nucleotide sequence: TGTGCCAGCAGCTTGAAAAACAATGAGCAGTTCTTC.

The CDR3 DNA sequence: TGTGCCAGTAGCTCTGACAGGGTCGGAGGCTACACCTTC. It yields the protein CASSSDRVGGYTF. V gene TRBV19 combines with J gene TRBJ1-2; 7 bases fit TRBD1. After removal of 6 bases from V and 8 bases from J, the junction contained 9 bases not matched to a gene. The germline CDR1 and CDR2 sequences are LNHDA and SQIVND (reference sequence). CDR3 length: 13 residues.

The chain's CDR3 is CSVVGVRGTEAFF. CDR3 DNA: TGCAGCGTTGTTGGGGTCCGGGGCACTGAAGCTTTCTTT. This chain connects TRBV29-1 to TRBJ1-1; D is undetermined. Trimming took off 4 bases at V and 4 bases at J, with 13 bases between the two ends. The CDR3 totals 13 residues. The germline V gene has CDR1 SQVTM and CDR2 ANQGSEA.

The J gene is TRBJ2-1, the V gene TRBV6-6; the match to TRBD2 covers 9 bases. J gave up 9 bases and V 6 bases, and 12 bases lay outside the gene matches. Germline V CDR1 and CDR2: MNHNY, SVGAGI (reference sequence). The CDR3 loop spans 15 amino acids. This chain's CDR3 is CASRKLAGPRIEQFF. CDR3 sequence (DNA): TGTGCCAGCAGGAAGCTAGCGGGACCTCGGATTGAGCAGTTCTTC.

The sample holds one count of this clone. The V gene is TRBV4-1, the J gene TRBJ2-7; D is unclear. CDR1 is MGHRA and CDR2 is YSYEKL in the germline V gene. This CDR3 spans 15 amino acids. Trimming took off 1 base at V and 5 bases at J, with 15 bases between the two ends. CDR3 in amino acids: CASSQVQLPGHEQYF. CDR3 DNA: TGCGCCAGCAGCCAAGTACAGCTTCCTGGGCACGAGCAGTACTTC.

The chain employs TRBV7-9 and TRBJ2-1, with D perhaps matching TRBD1 or TRBD2 (5 bases each). In germline, CDR1 is SEHNR, CDR2 FQNEAQ (reference sequence). The V and J ends lost 5 bases and 5 bases respectively, with 13 bases between them. This CDR3 has 14 residues. CDR3 sequence reads: CASSRGPLNNEQFF. In DNA, the CDR3 is TGTGCCAGCAGCCGGGGACCATTAAACAATGAGCAGTTCTTC.

The rearrangement links TRBV19 to TRBJ2-5; 8 bases fit TRBD2. V shed 6 bases, J shed 5 bases, and the junction held 11 bases outside the gene matches. The CDR3 has 15 residues. Germline CDR1 and CDR2: LNHDA and SQIVND (reference sequence). The CDR3 sequence is CASRGGRSELETQYF. The DNA of the CDR3 is TGTGCCAGTAGAGGCGGGAGGTCGGAGTTGGAGACCCAGTACTTC.

The rearrangement links TRBV5-1 to TRBJ1-2, with 9 bases aligning to TRBD1. V lost 4 bases, J lost 0 bases, and 7 bases stayed unmatched. This CDR3 has 16 residues. Germline CDR1 reads SGHRS; CDR2 reads YFSETQ. CDR3 coding DNA: TGCGCCAGCAGCCCGGACAGGGGTCGATCTAACTATGGCTACACCTTC. It yields the protein CASSPDRGRSNYGYTF.

This sequence joins TRBV7-7 and TRBJ1-5; D not resolved. The CDR3 covers 14 residues. The V end was cut by 5 bases, the J end by 11 bases, with 19 bases between. CDR1 and CDR2 (germline): SSHAT, FNYEAQ (reference sequence). CDR3 DNA: TGTGCCAGCAGCGCCAGGTCGCCGGAGTCGGCCCAGCATTTT. It specifies CASSARSPESAQHF.

This clone has just one count. This chain uses TRBV27 with TRBJ2-1; D is perhaps TRBD2 (5 bases). V lost 3 bases and J 9 bases, leaving 12 bases between the germline ends. The CDR3 runs 13 residues. CDR1 is MNHEY and CDR2 is SMNVEV in the germline V gene (reference sequence). CDR3 sequence: CASSLRVRGEQFF. The DNA for the CDR3 is TGTGCCAGCAGTTTGCGGGTACGCGGTGAGCAGTTCTTC.

The V and J genes are TRBV7-9 and TRBJ2-2, with a possible D match to TRBD1 (5 bases). The V end was cut by 1 base, the J end by 7 bases, with 10 bases between. Germline V gene lookup returns CDR1 SEHNR and CDR2 FQNEAQ (reference sequence). The CDR3 contains 14 residues. CDR3 coding DNA: TGTGCCAGCAGCTTAGAGGGGAAAAGCGGGGAGCTGTTTTTT. This codes for CASSLEGKSGELFF.

CDR3 nucleotides: TGTGCCAGCAGTTGGGACAGGGGGGATGAAGCTTTCTTT. Protein: CASSWDRGDEAFF. The chain recombines TRBV6-6 with TRBJ1-1, with 11 bases lining up with TRBD1. Germline V lookup: CDR1 MNHNY, CDR2 SVGAGI (reference sequence). V shed 4 bases and J 7 bases; nucleotides not matched to a gene: 2. The CDR3 has 13 residues.

The chain links TRBV28 to TRBJ2-7; TRBD2 matches at 14 bases. J gave up 0 bases and V 4 bases, and 11 bases lay outside the gene matches. The CDR3 is 19 amino acids. From germline, CDR1 is MDHEN and CDR2 SYDVKM. The DNA for the CDR3 is TGTGCCAGCAGTTCCCCACGGACTAGCGGGAGGTATCTCTCCTACGAGCAGTACTTC. Translating it yields CASSSPRTSGRYLSYEQYF. Together with reference TRBV28 and TRBJ2-7, the CDR3 gives the full variable domain: DVKVTQSSRYLVKRTGEKVFLECVQDMDHENMFWYRQDPGLGLRLIYFSYDVKMKEKGDIPEGYSVSREKKERFSLILESASTNQTSMYLCASSSPRTSGRYLSYEQYFGPGTRLTVT.

The chain employs TRBV30 and TRBJ2-7; 11 nucleotides line up with TRBD1. CDR3 length equals 13 residues. Germline assignment: CDR1 GTSNPN and CDR2 SVGIG (reference sequence). After removal of 5 bases from V and 2 bases from J, the junction contained 2 bases not matched to a gene. The CDR3 protein is CAWWGQGAYEQYF. CDR3 sequence (DNA): TGTGCCTGGTGGGGACAGGGGGCCTACGAGCAGTACTTC.

About this clone: The sample carries other DNA sequences with the same CDR3. The chain has TRBV14 and TRBJ2-7; 7 bases map to TRBD1. Germline CDR1 and CDR2: SGHDN and FVKESK. The CDR3 spans 15 residues. J was trimmed by 3 bases and V by 1 base; bases with no gene match: 6. Written as DNA, the CDR3 is TGTGCCAGCAGCCAAGGACAGGGTGGTTTCTACGAGCAGTACTTC. This translates into CASSQGQGGFYEQYF.

The chain's CDR3 is CASSVAGGSYEQYF. The CDR3 nucleotides are TGTGCCAGCAGTGTAGCGGGAGGATCCTACGAGCAGTACTTC. The gene calls are TRBV28 and TRBJ2-7, with 10 bases identical to TRBD2. With 5 bases clipped from V and 1 base from J, the junction kept 2 bases outside the gene matches. Germline values: CDR1 MDHEN, CDR2 SYDVKM. The CDR3 totals 14 residues.

Comment on this clone: The sample has other DNA sequences that encode this CDR3 too. This rearrangement joins TRBV19 to TRBJ2-1, with a possible D match to TRBD1 (6 bases). Germline CDR1 and CDR2: LNHDA and SQIVND (reference sequence). CDR3 length: 16 amino acids. The V end was cut by 2 bases, the J end by 4 bases, with 15 bases between. The CDR3 nucleotides read TGTGCCAGTAGTATATTAGGGCTTGGACAGTACAATGAGCAGTTCTTC. It encodes CASSILGLGQYNEQFF.

The gene calls are TRBV10-3 and TRBJ2-7; 14 bases agree with TRBD2. CDR3 length: 19 amino acids. V lost 5 bases to trimming and J lost 1 base; unmatched junction nucleotides: 13. The V gene's germline CDR1 is ENHRY and CDR2 SYGVKD. CDR3 nucleotide sequence: TGTGCCATCAGTAAAGGGACTAGCGGGAGTCGAGGGTGGTCCTACGAGCAGTACTTC. Its protein product is CAISKGTSGSRGWSYEQYF.

Of note for this clone: This likely comes from a read error, as the CDR3 has no conserved phenylalanine or tryptophan at its end. The gene calls are TRBV29-1 and TRBJ2-7, with 8 bases fitting TRBD2. The CDR3 contains 14 residues. Germline trimming cut 3 bases from V and 0 bases from J; bases unmatched to any gene: 4. Germline V lookup: CDR1 SQVTM, CDR2 ANQGSEA. In DNA form, the CDR3 reads TGCAGCGTTGAGGCTAGCGGGTACTCCTACGAGCAGTACCTC. Translation: CSVEASGYSYEQYL.

This clone is a singleton in its sample. The CDR3 DNA reads as TGCGCCAGCAGCCAAGTATCAGGAGTTAACACTGAAGCTTTCTTT. Amino acid sequence: CASSQVSGVNTEAFF. The rearrangement links TRBV4-1 to TRBJ1-1; D uncertain. The germline gives CDR1 MGHRA, CDR2 YSYEKL. The V and J ends lost 1 base and 2 bases respectively, with 11 bases between them. The CDR3 covers 15 residues.

The rearrangement uses TRBV9 and TRBJ1-3; D is perhaps TRBD1 (6 bases). The germline V gene encodes CDR1 SGDLS and CDR2 YYNGEE. CDR3 size: 16 residues. V was shortened by 5 bases and J by 6 bases, with 21 bases between the two germline ends. CDR3 loop: CASSAAGHRDLNTIYF. The CDR3 DNA is TGTGCCAGCAGTGCGGCGGGACACCGAGACTTAAACACCATATATTTT.

In regard to this clone: Other DNA sequences in this sample translate to the same CDR3. J is TRBJ1-1 and V is TRBV29-1; D might be TRBD1 (5 bases). Germline loops: CDR1 SQVTM, CDR2 ANQGSEA. This CDR3 region has 13 residues. Trimming removed 3 bases at V and 2 bases at J, with 10 bases between. This CDR3 reads CSVEGGGNTEAFF. As DNA, the CDR3 is TGCAGCGTTGAGGGGGGGGGAAACACTGAAGCTTTCTTT. Drawing the rest from reference TRBV29-1 and TRBJ1-1, the complete variable domain is SAVISQKPSRDICQRGTSLTIQCQVDSQVTMMFWYRQQPGQSLTLIATANQGSEATYESGFVIDKFPISRPNLTFSTLTVSNMSPEDSSIYLCSVEGGGNTEAFFGQGTRLTVV.

This rearrangement joins TRBV27 to TRBJ1-6; D remains ambiguous. V gave up 7 bases and J gave up 9 bases, with 16 bases separating them. This CDR3 has 14 amino acids. Germline values: CDR1 MNHEY, CDR2 SMNVEV (reference sequence). CDR3 sequence: CASNRVGSFSPLHF. The CDR3 coding sequence is TGTGCCAGCAACCGGGTGGGGTCCTTTTCACCCCTCCACTTT.

The chain has TRBV28 and TRBJ2-1, with D maybe TRBD1 (6 bases). Germline V lookup: CDR1 MDHEN, CDR2 SYDVKM. The CDR3 has 14 amino acids. V lost 5 bases and J 4 bases, leaving 12 bases between the germline ends. CDR3 sequence: CASSNYGQYNEQFF. CDR3 nucleotide sequence: TGTGCCAGCAGTAATTACGGACAGTACAATGAGCAGTTCTTC.